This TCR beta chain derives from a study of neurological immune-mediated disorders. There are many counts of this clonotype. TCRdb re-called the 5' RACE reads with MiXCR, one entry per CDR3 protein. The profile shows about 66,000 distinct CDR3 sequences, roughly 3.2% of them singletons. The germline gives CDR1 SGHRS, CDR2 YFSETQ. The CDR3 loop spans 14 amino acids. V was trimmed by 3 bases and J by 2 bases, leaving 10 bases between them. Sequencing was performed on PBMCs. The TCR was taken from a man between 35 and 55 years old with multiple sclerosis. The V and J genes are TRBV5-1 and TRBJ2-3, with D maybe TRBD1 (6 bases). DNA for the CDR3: TGCGCCAGCAGCTCAGGACAGTACACAGATACGCAGTATTTT. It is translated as CASSSGQYTDTQYF.